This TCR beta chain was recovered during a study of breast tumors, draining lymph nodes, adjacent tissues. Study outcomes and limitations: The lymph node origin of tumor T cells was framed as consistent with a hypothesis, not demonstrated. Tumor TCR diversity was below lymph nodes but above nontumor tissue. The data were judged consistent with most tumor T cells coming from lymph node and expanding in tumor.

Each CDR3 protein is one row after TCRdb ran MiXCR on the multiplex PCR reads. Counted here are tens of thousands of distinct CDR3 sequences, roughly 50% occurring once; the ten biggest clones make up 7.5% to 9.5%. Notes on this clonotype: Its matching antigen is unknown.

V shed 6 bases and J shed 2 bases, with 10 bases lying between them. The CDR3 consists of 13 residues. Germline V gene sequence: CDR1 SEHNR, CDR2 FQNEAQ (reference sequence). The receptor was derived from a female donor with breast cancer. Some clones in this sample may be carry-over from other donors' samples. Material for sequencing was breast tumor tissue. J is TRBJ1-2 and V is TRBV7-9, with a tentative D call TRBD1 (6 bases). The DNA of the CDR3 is TGTGCCAGCAGGGACAGCCTGAACTATGGCTACACCTTC. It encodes CASRDSLNYGYTF.